This T cell receptor beta chain was sequenced during a study of T-cell memory formation after mild COVID-19. In TCRdb, the 5' RACE reads were re-called with MiXCR into one record per CDR3 protein. The sample has about 170,000 distinct CDR3 sequences; 10% to 15% are singletons. The CDR3 is made up of 15 amino acids. V was trimmed by 0 bases and J by 3 bases, leaving 11 bases between them. Germline values: CDR1 SGHNT, CDR2 YYREEE (reference sequence). This chain uses TRBV5-4 with TRBJ2-3; D uncertain. Sequencing used PBMCs or a T cell subset sorted from them (not recorded which). This sequence originates from a man younger than 35 who had mild COVID-19 (a few samples of this study predate the infection). Cell type and time point are not known. CDR3 sequence: CASSLDVRSTDTQYF. In DNA, the CDR3 is TGTGCCAGCAGCTTGGACGTCAGGAGTACAGATACGCAGTATTTT.